These T cell receptor beta chains were read from a single sample in a study of CD8+ T cells in alopecia areata. Here immunoSEQ multiplex PCR was the method, and the copy in TCRdb shows in-frame clones only, minus some. Of 110,000 to 150,000 clones listed, around 86% are singletons. The input for sequencing was CD8+ T cells sorted from blood, taken at week 4, from a patient treated with tofacitinib. Receptors originate from a human donor with alopecia areata. The CDR3 runs from the conserved cysteine through the conserved F or W. A D gene is named only where the DNA matches it firmly. A clone size is listed for some rows: how often the clone was seen (once, few, many), or a class if it is expanded.

v_call: TRBV20-1
j_call: TRBJ2-1
clone_size: -
d_call: -
cdr3_aa: CSARSGNEQFF
cdr3_nt: TGCAGTGCTAGAAGTGGGAATGAGCAGTTCTTC

v_call: TRBV7-9
j_call: TRBJ2-1
clone_size: -
d_call: -
cdr3_aa: CASSLEDREVLF
cdr3_nt: TGTGCCAGCAGCTTAGAGGACCGCGAGGTACTCTTC

v_call: TRBV27
j_call: TRBJ2-7
clone_size: -
d_call: TRBD2
cdr3_aa: CASSLAGAYEQYF
cdr3_nt: TGTGCCAGCAGTTTAGCGGGAGCCTACGAGCAGTACTTC

v_call: TRBV29-1
j_call: TRBJ2-7
clone_size: -
d_call: -
cdr3_aa: CSVEVGTREQYF
cdr3_nt: TGCAGCGTTGAAGTGGGAACTCGGGAGCAGTACTTC

v_call: TRBV2
j_call: TRBJ2-7
clone_size: -
d_call: -
cdr3_aa: CASSARGGEQYF
cdr3_nt: TGTGCCAGCAGTGCCAGGGGAGGCGAGCAGTACTTC

v_call: TRBV30
j_call: TRBJ2-1
clone_size: once
d_call: -
cdr3_aa: CAWSVLGSYNEQFF
cdr3_nt: TGTGCCTGGAGTGTACTGGGTAGTTACAATGAGCAGTTCTTC

v_call: TRBV6-5
j_call: TRBJ2-5
clone_size: once
d_call: -
cdr3_aa: CASSSSGTSGETQYF
cdr3_nt: TGTGCCAGCAGTTCCTCCGGGACTTCAGGGGAGACCCAGTACTTC

v_call: TRBV5-1
j_call: TRBJ2-1
clone_size: -
d_call: -
cdr3_aa: CASSLETSGGNEQFF
cdr3_nt: TGCGCCAGCAGCTTGGAGACCTCTGGAGGTAATGAGCAGTTCTTC

v_call: TRBV29-1
j_call: TRBJ2-7
clone_size: -
d_call: -
cdr3_aa: CSVDTSPYEQYF
cdr3_nt: TGCAGCGTAGATACTAGTCCCTACGAGCAGTACTTC

v_call: TRBV25-1
j_call: TRBJ2-7
clone_size: few
d_call: -
cdr3_aa: CASSESNEQYF
cdr3_nt: TGTGCCAGCAGTGAATCTAACGAGCAGTACTTC

v_call: TRBV29-1
j_call: TRBJ2-3
clone_size: -
d_call: TRBD2
cdr3_aa: CSPTTRTSGSADTQYF
cdr3_nt: TGCAGCCCGACGACCCGGACTAGCGGGAGCGCAGATACGCAGTATTTT

v_call: TRBV30
j_call: TRBJ2-7
clone_size: -
d_call: -
cdr3_aa: CAWSVVSEQYF
cdr3_nt: TGTGCCTGGAGTGTCGTCAGCGAGCAGTACTTC

v_call: TRBV6-5
j_call: TRBJ1-2
clone_size: once
d_call: -
cdr3_aa: CASSYAGDRGYGYTF
cdr3_nt: TGTGCCAGCAGTTACGCCGGTGATAGGGGCTATGGCTACACCTTC

v_call: TRBV5-1
j_call: TRBJ1-1
clone_size: -
d_call: TRBD1
cdr3_aa: CASSSTGVGPNTEAFF
cdr3_nt: TGCGCCAGCAGCTCAACAGGGGTCGGTCCGAACACTGAAGCTTTCTTT

v_call: TRBV30
j_call: TRBJ2-7
clone_size: -
d_call: TRBD1
cdr3_aa: CAWSDPRTGTYYEQYF
cdr3_nt: TGTGCCTGGAGTGACCCCAGGACAGGGACGTACTACGAGCAGTACTTC

v_call: TRBV10-3
j_call: TRBJ2-1
clone_size: -
d_call: -
cdr3_aa: CAISEINEQFF
cdr3_nt: TGTGCCATCAGTGAGATCAATGAGCAGTTCTTC

v_call: TRBV27
j_call: TRBJ2-3
clone_size: -
d_call: TRBD1
cdr3_aa: CASSFQGGTDTQYF
cdr3_nt: TGTGCCAGCAGTTTTCAGGGGGGCACAGATACGCAGTATTTT

v_call: TRBV29-1
j_call: TRBJ2-7
clone_size: -
d_call: -
cdr3_aa: CSVEWGANPYEQYF
cdr3_nt: TGCAGCGTCGAGTGGGGGGCGAACCCCTACGAGCAGTACTTC

v_call: TRBV27
j_call: TRBJ1-2
clone_size: -
d_call: TRBD1
cdr3_aa: CASSITTTGNYGYTF
cdr3_nt: TGTGCCAGCAGTATAACCACGACAGGGAACTATGGCTACACCTTC

v_call: TRBV2
j_call: TRBJ2-1
clone_size: -
d_call: -
cdr3_aa: CASTKTHSYNEQFF
cdr3_nt: TGTGCCAGCACCAAGACACATTCCTACAATGAGCAGTTCTTC

v_call: TRBV5-1
j_call: TRBJ2-3
clone_size: -
d_call: -
cdr3_aa: CASRPEYGTDTQYF
cdr3_nt: TGCGCCAGCAGGCCAGAATACGGCACAGATACGCAGTATTTT

v_call: TRBV19
j_call: TRBJ1-2
clone_size: -
d_call: -
cdr3_aa: CASSIAGDNYGYTF
cdr3_nt: TGTGCCAGTAGTATTGCGGGGGATAACTATGGCTACACCTTC

v_call: TRBV5-1
j_call: TRBJ2-1
clone_size: -
d_call: -
cdr3_aa: CASSLIGDSYNEQFF
cdr3_nt: TGCGCCAGCAGCTTGATAGGGGATTCCTACAATGAGCAGTTCTTC

v_call: TRBV4-1
j_call: TRBJ2-7
clone_size: -
d_call: -
cdr3_aa: CASSRGQGGSDEQYF
cdr3_nt: TGCGCCAGCAGCCGAGGGCAGGGGGGTTCGGACGAGCAGTACTTC

v_call: TRBV6-5
j_call: TRBJ1-2
clone_size: -
d_call: -
cdr3_aa: CASSYTDGGYTF
cdr3_nt: TGTGCCAGCAGTTACACGGACGGTGGCTACACCTTC

v_call: TRBV27
j_call: TRBJ2-3
clone_size: -
d_call: -
cdr3_aa: CATTGLPPNTDTQYF
cdr3_nt: TGTGCCACCACAGGACTTCCCCCTAACACAGATACGCAGTATTTT

v_call: TRBV7-3
j_call: TRBJ2-7
clone_size: -
d_call: TRBD2
cdr3_aa: CASSATSGVPSYEQYF
cdr3_nt: TGTGCCAGCAGCGCCACTAGCGGGGTCCCCTCCTACGAGCAGTACTTC

v_call: TRBV7-7
j_call: TRBJ2-1
clone_size: -
d_call: TRBD2
cdr3_aa: CASSPGTSGSTTAYNEQFF
cdr3_nt: TGTGCTAGCAGCCCAGGGACTAGCGGGAGTACAACAGCCTACAATGAGCAGTTCTTC

v_call: TRBV27
j_call: TRBJ1-1
clone_size: -
d_call: -
cdr3_aa: CASSLARNTEAFF
cdr3_nt: TGTGCCAGCAGTCTCGCAAGGAACACTGAAGCTTTCTTT

v_call: TRBV23-1
j_call: TRBJ1-1
clone_size: -
d_call: -
cdr3_aa: CASSHRRDPGTEAFF
cdr3_nt: TGCGCCAGCAGTCACCGCCGGGACCCTGGAACTGAAGCTTTCTTT

v_call: TRBV29-1
j_call: TRBJ2-7
clone_size: -
d_call: -
cdr3_aa: CSVVEPELYEQYF
cdr3_nt: TGCAGCGTCGTTGAGCCCGAACTCTACGAGCAGTACTTC

v_call: TRBV29-1
j_call: TRBJ2-3
clone_size: -
d_call: -
cdr3_aa: CSPWTASTDTQYF
cdr3_nt: TGCAGCCCCTGGACAGCTAGCACAGATACGCAGTATTTT

v_call: TRBV27
j_call: TRBJ2-7
clone_size: -
d_call: TRBD1
cdr3_aa: CASSPGQSYEQYF
cdr3_nt: TGTGCCAGCAGTCCGGGACAGTCCTACGAGCAGTACTTC

v_call: TRBV23-1
j_call: TRBJ2-1
clone_size: -
d_call: -
cdr3_aa: CASSQSGSGTSRNNEQFF
cdr3_nt: TGCGCCAGCAGTCAATCGGGGTCAGGGACGTCAAGAAACAATGAGCAGTTCTTC

v_call: TRBV6-5
j_call: TRBJ1-4
clone_size: -
d_call: -
cdr3_aa: CASSGNEELFF
cdr3_nt: TGTGCCAGCAGTGGAAATGAGGAACTGTTTTTT

v_call: TRBV7-6
j_call: TRBJ2-3
clone_size: -
d_call: TRBD2
cdr3_aa: CASSLVGLAGYTDTQYF
cdr3_nt: TGTGCCAGCAGCTTAGTAGGACTAGCGGGGTACACAGATACGCAGTATTTT

v_call: TRBV5-4
j_call: TRBJ2-1
clone_size: -
d_call: -
cdr3_aa: CASSGESSPYNEQFF
cdr3_nt: TGTGCCAGCAGCGGCGAAAGCTCCCCCTACAATGAGCAGTTCTTC

v_call: TRBV7-9
j_call: TRBJ2-7
clone_size: -
d_call: -
cdr3_aa: CASSVGTYEQYF
cdr3_nt: TGTGCCAGCAGCGTCGGAACCTACGAGCAGTACTTC

v_call: TRBV27
j_call: TRBJ2-7
clone_size: -
d_call: TRBD1
cdr3_aa: CASRPGTELYEQYF
cdr3_nt: TGTGCCAGTAGACCCGGGACAGAACTCTACGAGCAGTACTTC

v_call: TRBV6-1
j_call: TRBJ2-5
clone_size: -
d_call: -
cdr3_aa: CASSELIGSGTQYF
cdr3_nt: TGTGCCAGCAGTGAATTAATAGGGTCGGGGACCCAGTACTTC

v_call: TRBV29-1
j_call: TRBJ1-1
clone_size: -
d_call: -
cdr3_aa: CSVHGGTEAFF
cdr3_nt: TGCAGCGTTCATGGGGGCACTGAAGCTTTCTTT

v_call: TRBV6-5
j_call: TRBJ2-1
clone_size: -
d_call: TRBD2
cdr3_aa: CASSETSLYNEQFF
cdr3_nt: TGTGCCAGCAGTGAGACTAGCCTCTACAATGAGCAGTTCTTC